The table lists the clone carrying this T cell receptor delta chain with a few counts. The sample originates from a study of delta chains in infants with herpesvirus infections. Study summary: A Ugandan infant cohort was followed from birth for primary CMV.

Between the trimmed V and J ends, which lost 0 bases and 0 bases, there was a span of 33 bases. Germline CDR1 is TSESDYY and CDR2 is QEAYKQQN. The CDR3 has 23 residues. Reverse transcription of PBMC RNA used primers specific for the gamma and delta chains. TCRdb fed the RT-PCR reads to CATT. Here the sample spans approximately 2,500 delta-chain clones, 30% to 40% being singletons. This material consisted of peripheral blood, taken at time point 4 of longitudinal follow-up. This TCR was sampled from a human donor who was a Ugandan infant, either HIV-exposed or HIV-unexposed (not recorded which). This chain joins TRAV38-2/DV8 and TRDJ1, with D tentatively TRDD2 (6 bases). The CDR3 region is CAYRSAVWSYKWLIDRYTDKLIF. The CDR3 nucleotides are TGTGCTTATAGGAGCGCGGTGTGGTCCTACAAGTGGCTTATCGATCGGTACACCGATAAACTCATCTTT.